This T cell receptor beta chain was sequenced during a study of cytomegalovirus exposure and HLA in healthy donors. General study results and limits: The authors confirmed in vitro that a few CMV-associated chains were specific for CMV antigens.

Sequenced by immunoSEQ multiplex PCR; TCRdb stores in-frame clones only, minus some. The sample holds 350,000 or so clones, just over 85% seen once. Worth noting for this clone: Its target is not known.

The receptor was isolated from a young woman in good health and CMV-seronegative. The sample comprised PBMCs.

For the CDR3, the DNA is TGTGCCAGCACCTCCGGGACTAGCGGGAAGTACAATGAGCAGTTCTTC. Translation: CASTSGTSGKYNEQFF. The rearrangement uses TRBV9 and TRBJ2-1; TRBD2 aligns across 13 bases. The CDR3 consists of 16 residues. Per the germline V gene, CDR1 is SGDLS and CDR2 is YYNGEE. V gave up 6 bases and J gave up 4 bases; unmatched junction bases: 7.